This T cell receptor (beta chain) was identified in a study of T-cell memory formation after mild COVID-19. This clonotype was recorded a few times. The CDR3 length is 15 residues. Germline CDR1 and CDR2: SGHRS and YFSETQ. The V end lost 1 base, the J end lost 1 base, and 11 bases lay between the germline ends. Each CDR3 protein gets one entry after TCRdb re-called the 5' RACE reads with MiXCR. The sample yields around 310,000 distinct CDR3 sequences, around 20% seen once. The chain uses TRBV5-1 and TRBJ1-1; unclear D gene. The specimen was PBMCs or a T cell subset sorted from them (not recorded which). The sequence was obtained from a man between 18 and 29 years old who had mild COVID-19 (a few samples of this study predate the infection). Cell type and time point are not known. This chain's CDR3 is CASSLFGSTNTEAFF. DNA for the CDR3: TGCGCCAGCAGCTTGTTCGGCAGTACGAACACTGAAGCTTTCTTT.